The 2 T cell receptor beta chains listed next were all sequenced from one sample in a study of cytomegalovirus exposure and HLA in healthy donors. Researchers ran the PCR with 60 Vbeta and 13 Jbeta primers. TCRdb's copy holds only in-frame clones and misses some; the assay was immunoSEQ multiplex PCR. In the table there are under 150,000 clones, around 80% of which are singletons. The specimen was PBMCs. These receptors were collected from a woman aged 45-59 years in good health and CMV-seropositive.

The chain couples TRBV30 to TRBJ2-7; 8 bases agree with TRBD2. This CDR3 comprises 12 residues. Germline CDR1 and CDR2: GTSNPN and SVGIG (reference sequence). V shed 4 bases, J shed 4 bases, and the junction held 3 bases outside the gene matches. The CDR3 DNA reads TGTGCCTGGACTAGCGGGTCGTACGAGCAGTACTTC. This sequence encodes CAWTSGSYEQYF.

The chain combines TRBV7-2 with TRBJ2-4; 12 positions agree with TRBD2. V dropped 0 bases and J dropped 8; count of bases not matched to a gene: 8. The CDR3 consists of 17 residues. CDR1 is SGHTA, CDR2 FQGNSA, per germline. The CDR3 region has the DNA TGTGCCAGCAGCTTAGCGGCTAGCGGGGGGGCGATGGACATTCAGTACTTC. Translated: CASSLAASGGAMDIQYF.